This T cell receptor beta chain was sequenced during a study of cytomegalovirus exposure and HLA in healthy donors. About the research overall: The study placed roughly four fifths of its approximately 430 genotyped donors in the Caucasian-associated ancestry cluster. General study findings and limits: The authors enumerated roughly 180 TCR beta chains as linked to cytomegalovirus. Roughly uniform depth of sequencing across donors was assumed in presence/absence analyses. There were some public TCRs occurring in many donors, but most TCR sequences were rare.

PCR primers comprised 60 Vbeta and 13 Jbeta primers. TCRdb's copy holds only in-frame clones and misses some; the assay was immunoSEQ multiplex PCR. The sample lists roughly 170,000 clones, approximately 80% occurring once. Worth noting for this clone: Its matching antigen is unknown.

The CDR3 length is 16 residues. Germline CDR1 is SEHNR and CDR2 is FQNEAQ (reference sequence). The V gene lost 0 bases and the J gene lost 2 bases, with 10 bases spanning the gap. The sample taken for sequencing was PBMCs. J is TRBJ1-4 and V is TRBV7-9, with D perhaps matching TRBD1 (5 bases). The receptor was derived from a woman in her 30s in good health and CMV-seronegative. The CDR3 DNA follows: TGTGCCAGCAGCTTAGCGGGGCCACCTACTAATGAAAAACTGTTTTTT. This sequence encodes CASSLAGPPTNEKLFF.